This is a list of T cell receptor beta chains from one sample in a study of CD8+ T cells in alopecia areata. Produced via immunoSEQ multiplex PCR; TCRdb's table is partial and in-frame only. The data show about 210,000 clones, with about 57% seen just once and roughly 1.5% held by the top ten. Source: CD4+ T cells sorted from blood, taken at week 4, from a patient treated with tofacitinib. Every receptor here comes from a human donor with alopecia areata. CDR3s include the opening cysteine and the closing phenylalanine or tryptophan. The D gene is left open where the match is weak. Clone sizes are given selectively: once, few, many, or a class where the clone is expanded.

v_gene	d_gene	j_gene	abundance	CDR3aa	CDR3nt
TRBV14	NA	TRBJ2-5	few	CASSQGVVETQYF	TGTGCCAGCAGCCAAGGTGTGGTGGAGACCCAGTACTTC
TRBV6-5	NA	TRBJ1-1	NA	CASSYSGSRTEAFF	TGTGCCAGCAGCTACTCAGGGAGTAGGACTGAAGCTTTCTTT
TRBV20-1	NA	TRBJ2-2	NA	CSEVVGGELFF	TGCAGTGAAGTGGTGGGCGGGGAGCTGTTTTTT
TRBV27	NA	TRBJ2-7	NA	CASSSGDGEIYEQYF	TGTGCCAGCAGTTCTGGGGACGGCGAAATTTACGAGCAGTACTTC
TRBV10-3	NA	TRBJ2-3	NA	CAISERDSQGTDTQYF	TGTGCCATCAGTGAGCGTGACTCCCAAGGCACAGATACGCAGTATTTT
TRBV2	NA	TRBJ1-4	NA	CASRARRAKGGEKLFF	TGTGCCAGCAGAGCCCGGAGGGCAAAGGGAGGTGAAAAACTGTTTTTT
TRBV29-1	NA	TRBJ1-2	NA	CSVQGSNYGYTF	TGCAGCGTCCAGGGATCTAACTATGGCTACACCTTC
TRBV15	TRBD2	TRBJ2-3	NA	CATSRDPSGGTDTQYF	TGTGCCACCAGCAGAGATCCAAGCGGGGGGACAGATACGCAGTATTTT
TRBV7-2	TRBD1	TRBJ2-7	NA	CASSFTGGGYEQYF	TGTGCCAGCAGCTTTACAGGGGGCGGTTACGAGCAGTACTTC
TRBV23-1	NA	TRBJ2-3	NA	CASSQTGQRVEDTQYF	TGCGCCAGCAGTCAGACGGGACAACGCGTTGAAGATACGCAGTATTTT
TRBV15	NA	TRBJ2-5	NA	CATSGTSVETQYF	TGTGCCACCAGCGGGACAAGCGTAGAGACCCAGTACTTC
TRBV7-2	TRBD1	TRBJ2-2	NA	CASSGQGANTGELFF	TGTGCCAGCAGTGGACAGGGGGCGAACACCGGGGAGCTGTTTTTT
TRBV2	NA	TRBJ2-7	NA	CASSVLSGVGQYF	TGTGCCAGCAGTGTTTTGTCTGGTGTCGGGCAGTACTTC
TRBV30	TRBD1	TRBJ2-7	NA	CAWSVVPQGEQYF	TGTGCCTGGAGTGTAGTGCCACAGGGGGAGCAGTACTTC
TRBV30	NA	TRBJ1-1	NA	CAWSVRADTEAFF	TGTGCCTGGAGTGTACGGGCAGACACTGAAGCTTTCTTT
TRBV5-6	TRBD2	TRBJ2-1	NA	CASSSPGLAEGNEQFF	TGTGCCAGCAGCAGTCCGGGACTAGCGGAAGGGAATGAGCAGTTCTTC
TRBV29-1	NA	TRBJ2-3	few	CATGRETDTQYF	TGCGCGACGGGAAGGGAAACAGATACGCAGTATTTT
TRBV29-1	NA	TRBJ1-5	NA	CSVLDGNQPQHF	TGCAGCGTTCTCGATGGCAATCAGCCCCAGCATTTT
TRBV9	TRBD2	TRBJ2-5	NA	CASSGGLGIQETQYF	TGTGCCAGCAGCGGGGGACTAGGGATCCAAGAGACCCAGTACTTC
TRBV5-6	NA	TRBJ2-1	NA	CASSFGEYIYNEQFF	TGTGCCAGCAGCTTTGGTGAGTACATCTACAATGAGCAGTTCTTC
TRBV6-5	NA	TRBJ1-6	NA	CASSYSGGDNSPLHF	TGTGCCAGCAGTTACTCAGGAGGGGATAATTCACCCCTCCACTTT
TRBV4-2	TRBD1	TRBJ2-3	NA	CASSSSGTGRTDTQYF	TGTGCCAGCAGCTCGTCGGGGACAGGACGCACAGATACGCAGTATTTT
TRBV27	NA	TRBJ2-7	NA	CASRDRPDIPYEQYF	TGTGCCAGCAGGGACAGACCCGACATTCCCTACGAGCAGTACTTC
TRBV29-1	TRBD1	TRBJ2-7	NA	CSGGQGVYEQYF	TGCAGCGGTGGACAGGGGGTATACGAGCAGTACTTC
TRBV9	NA	TRBJ2-2	few	CASSLWDSLATGELFF	TGTGCCAGCAGCCTCTGGGACTCTCTCGCCACCGGGGAGCTGTTTTTT
TRBV2	NA	TRBJ1-2	NA	CASSGGQDYGYTF	TGTGCCAGCAGCGGGGGGCAGGACTATGGCTACACCTTC
TRBV16	TRBD1	TRBJ1-1	few	CASGKQGGGMNTEAFF	TGTGCCAGCGGAAAACAGGGAGGGGGCATGAACACTGAAGCTTTCTTT
TRBV2	NA	TRBJ1-1	once	CASSGKTNTEAFF	TGTGCCAGCAGTGGTAAGACGAACACTGAAGCTTTCTTT
TRBV5-1	TRBD1	TRBJ2-2	NA	CASSEDRGRTGELFF	TGCGCCAGCAGCGAGGACAGGGGGCGAACCGGGGAGCTGTTTTTT
TRBV5-1	TRBD1	TRBJ2-7	few	CASSLEQGYEQYF	TGCGCCAGCAGCTTGGAACAGGGGTACGAGCAGTACTTC
TRBV15	NA	TRBJ2-1	NA	CATSSLRGSYNEQFF	TGTGCCACCAGCAGCTTGAGGGGCTCTTACAATGAGCAGTTCTTC
TRBV2	TRBD1	TRBJ2-7	NA	CASSATGYEQYF	TGTGCCAGCAGCGCGACAGGGTACGAGCAGTACTTC
TRBV29-1	NA	TRBJ1-5	NA	CSASQGSNQPQHF	TGCAGCGCGTCACAGGGAAGCAATCAGCCCCAGCATTTT
TRBV6-5	NA	TRBJ2-1	NA	CASSYSRVEQFF	TGTGCCAGCAGTTACTCGAGAGTTGAGCAGTTCTTC
TRBV29-1	NA	TRBJ1-1	NA	CSDGSFEAFF	TGCAGCGACGGCTCGTTTGAAGCTTTCTTT
TRBV30	NA	TRBJ2-7	NA	CAWNGELSYEQYF	TGTGCCTGGAATGGGGAACTGTCATACGAGCAGTACTTC
TRBV7-2	NA	TRBJ2-7	NA	CASSYGQLSYEQYF	TGTGCCAGCAGTTACGGTCAACTGAGTTACGAGCAGTACTTC
TRBV4-1	TRBD2	TRBJ2-7	NA	CASSPMGLAGNEQYF	TGCGCCAGCAGCCCCATGGGACTAGCGGGGAACGAGCAGTACTTC
TRBV7-9	TRBD1	TRBJ2-3	NA	CASSLQGTDTQYF	TGTGCCAGCAGCCTACAGGGGACAGATACGCAGTATTTT
TRBV25-1	NA	TRBJ1-6	NA	CASSGNVWENSPLHF	TGTGCCAGCAGTGGTAACGTGTGGGAAAATTCACCCCTCCACTTT
TRBV30	NA	TRBJ2-2	NA	CAWSLRTGELFF	TGTGCCTGGAGCCTACGGACCGGGGAGCTGTTTTTT
TRBV7-6	NA	TRBJ2-5	NA	CASSSQPQETQYF	TGTGCCAGCAGCTCCCAACCCCAAGAGACCCAGTACTTC
TRBV29-1	TRBD1	TRBJ2-1	few	CSVCNSGTGVGFF	TGCAGCGTCTGCAATTCCGGGACAGGGGTGGGGTTCTTC
TRBV2	NA	TRBJ1-4	NA	CASSEAREKLFF	TGTGCCAGCAGTGAAGCGCGGGAAAAACTGTTTTTT
TRBV7-2	NA	TRBJ2-7	NA	CASSLRRSPYEQYF	TGTGCCAGCAGCTTACGCCGCAGTCCCTACGAGCAGTACTTC
TRBV6-5	TRBD2	TRBJ2-1	NA	CASKNPSGPLLF	TGTGCCAGCAAGAACCCTAGCGGCCCCTTGCTCTTC